One and the same sample provided the 18 T cell receptor beta chains below, sequenced in a study of vaccination and CD4 T cells after COVID-19. Cultured CD4+ T cell DNA was sequenced using the Oncomine TCR Beta short-read assay. One entry per CDR3 protein results from TCRdb running MiXCR on the PCR reads. The table lists 15,000 to 25,000 distinct CDR3 sequences, about 42% of them singletons, with approximately 26% in the top ten. These receptors are not linked to any known antigen. Treatment specified: roughly 10-day PBMC culture with coronavirus spike peptide pools or control peptides (ViraFEST assay). The sequencing here drew on CD4+ T cells from blood, cultured in vitro, taken before SARS-CoV-2 vaccination. The receptors stem from a human donor who received a COVID-19 vaccine.

The V gene is TRBV28, the J gene TRBJ1-1; weak D call: TRBD1 (5 bases). The CDR3 extends over 16 amino acids. The ends were cut back, 2 bases at V and 1 base at J, with 14 bases in the middle. Germline V lookup: CDR1 MDHEN, CDR2 SYDVKM. For the CDR3, the DNA is TGTGCCAGCAGTTTAATTGGTTCAGGGCCGAACACTGAAGCTTTCTTT. Translation gives CASSLIGSGPNTEAFF.

The V call is TRBV20-1, the J call TRBJ1-5; TRBD1 is a possible D gene (5 bases). The germline gives CDR1 DFQATT, CDR2 SNEGSKA (reference sequence). The CDR3 runs to 12 residues. Deletions cut 6 bases from V and 6 bases from J, with 12 bases between. This chain's CDR3 is CSAMTETQPQHF. DNA for the CDR3: TGCAGTGCCATGACAGAGACTCAGCCCCAGCATTTT.

Only a few counts were recorded for this clonotype. The J gene is TRBJ1-3, the V gene TRBV6-1, with D possibly being TRBD1 (5 bases). This CDR3 has 14 amino acids. Between the trimmed V and J ends, which lost 3 bases and 2 bases, there was a span of 8 bases. Germline V CDR1 and CDR2: MNHNS, SASEGT. CDR3 region: CASSDVGAGNTIYF. Here the CDR3 DNA reads TGTGCCAGCAGTGACGTGGGGGCTGGAAACACCATATATTTT.

The chain carries TRBV5-1 and TRBJ1-1, with 8 nucleotides matching TRBD1. The germline V gene encodes CDR1 SGHRS and CDR2 YFSETQ. The CDR3 runs to 15 residues. V trimming: 0 bases; J trimming: 6 bases; junction bases outside the gene matches: 7. The CDR3 is CASSLGGQGRPEAFF. CDR3 sequence (DNA): TGCGCCAGCAGCTTGGGAGGACAGGGCCGTCCTGAAGCTTTCTTT.

The V and J genes are TRBV2 and TRBJ1-3; unclear D gene. This CDR3 comprises 12 residues. Per germline, CDR1 SNHLY and CDR2 FYNNEI. V lost 6 bases, J lost 4 bases, and 7 bases lay in between. CDR3 residues: CASRVGGNTIYF. The CDR3 coding sequence is TGTGCCAGCAGGGTTGGAGGAAACACCATATATTTT.

V usage is TRBV7-7 and J usage is TRBJ2-7; 9 nucleotides agree with TRBD1. V lost 5 bases to trimming and J lost 2 bases; unmatched junction nucleotides: 7. This CDR3 is 15 amino acids long. Germline values: CDR1 SSHAT, CDR2 FNYEAQ (reference sequence). CDR3 region: CASSPGTGRPYEQYF. DNA for the CDR3: TGTGCCAGCAGCCCCGGGACAGGGCGACCCTACGAGCAGTACTTC.

This chain links TRBV2 with TRBJ1-5, with TRBD1 matching 7 bases. Losses at the gene ends were 4 bases for V and 4 bases for J; bases not matched to a gene: 4. The CDR3 extends over 14 amino acids. Germline lookup yields CDR1 SNHLY and CDR2 FYNNEI. The CDR3 DNA sequence: TGTGCCAGCAGTGCAGGGGGATGGAATCAGCCCCAGCATTTT. Amino acids: CASSAGGWNQPQHF.

This chain uses TRBV5-1 with TRBJ1-5, with D perhaps matching TRBD1 (5 bases). The CDR3 contains 14 residues. Germline lookup yields CDR1 SGHRS and CDR2 YFSETQ. Between the trimmed V and J ends, which lost 4 bases and 4 bases, there was a span of 12 bases. As DNA, the CDR3 is TGCGCCAGCAGCCTTTCAACAGGAAATCAGCCCCAGCATTTT. This translates into CASSLSTGNQPQHF.

In regard to this clonotype: One junction end disagrees with the germline gene, perhaps due to a read error. The chain uses TRBV11-3 and TRBJ1-1; no reliable D call. In germline, CDR1 is SGHNT, CDR2 YENEEA. The CDR3 totals 14 residues. CDR3 loop: CASSLDYGNTEAFF. As DNA, the CDR3 is TGTGCCAGCAGCTTAGATTACGGGAACACTGAGGCTTTCTTT.

The sample holds one count of this clonotype. This chain connects TRBV5-4 to TRBJ2-7; TRBD1 agrees at 7 bases. In germline, CDR1 is SGHNT, CDR2 YYREEE (reference sequence). Trimming took 4 bases from V and 9 from J; bases not matched to a gene: 10. This CDR3 has 13 amino acids. The CDR3 loop is CASSVQGVEVQYF. CDR3 sequence (DNA): TGTGCCAGCAGCGTCCAGGGGGTGGAGGTGCAGTACTTC.

This chain connects TRBV7-8 to TRBJ1-1, with a possible D match to TRBD1 (5 bases). Germline V lookup: CDR1 SGHVS, CDR2 FQNEAQ. CDR3 length: 15 residues. The ends were cut back, 1 base at V and 6 bases at J, with 15 bases in the middle. The CDR3 nucleotides are TGTGCCAGCAGCTTAGACGGGGGAGCAGGGTCTGAAGCTTTCTTT. This sequence encodes CASSLDGGAGSEAFF.

This clonotype showed up just a few times. The genes are TRBV4-2 and TRBJ2-1, with D unresolved. The CDR3 is made up of 16 amino acids. V lost 1 base to trimming and J lost 0 bases, with 10 bases between them. Germline values: CDR1 LGHNA, CDR2 YNFKEQ. The CDR3 reads CASSQGGSSSYNEQFF. CDR3 in DNA: TGTGCCAGCAGCCAAGGAGGCTCAAGCTCCTACAATGAGCAGTTCTTC.

The CDR3: CASSEGYTEQFF. CDR3 nucleotides: TGCGCCAGCAGTGAAGGGTATACTGAGCAGTTCTTC. The chain links TRBV10-1 to TRBJ2-1; unclear D gene. Germline CDR1 reads WNHNN; CDR2 reads SYGVQD (reference sequence). V lost 3 bases to trimming and J lost 9 bases, with 9 bases between them. This CDR3 comprises 12 residues.

This clonotype was counted only a few times. This chain connects TRBV11-2 to TRBJ1-2; 11 bases are shared with TRBD1. Germline V gives CDR1 SGHAT, CDR2 FQNNGV. V dropped 5 bases and J dropped 4; count of bases not matched to a gene: 6. CDR3 size: 15 residues. The CDR3 here is CASSPGQGALYGYTF. CDR3 nucleotide sequence: TGTGCCAGCAGCCCAGGACAGGGGGCCCTCTATGGCTACACCTTC.

The chain combines TRBV6-5 with TRBJ1-1, with D perhaps TRBD1 (5 bases). The germline V gene encodes CDR1 MNHEY and CDR2 SVGAGI. V was pared by 0 bases and J by 3 bases, with 11 bases between. There are 15 residues in the CDR3. The DNA of the CDR3 is TGTGCCAGCAGTTACTCGTTCAGGGTGGACACTGAAGCTTTCTTT. Translated: CASSYSFRVDTEAFF.

The V gene is TRBV12-5, the J gene TRBJ1-5, with 8 bases identical to TRBD1. The J segment lost 3 bases and the V segment lost 0 bases, leaving 10 bases of the junction unmatched. The CDR3 has 18 residues. CDR1 and CDR2 (germline): LGHNT, FRNRAP. Written as DNA, the CDR3 is TGTGCTAGTGGTTTGGTACATGGACAGGGAAGGAACAATCAGCCCCAGCATTTT. It codes for CASGLVHGQGRNNQPQHF.

This chain uses TRBV10-1 with TRBJ2-7, with 10 bases lining up with TRBD1. The CDR3 length is 16 residues. J was trimmed by 3 bases and V by 2 bases; bases with no gene match: 7. CDR1 and CDR2 from the germline V gene are WNHNN and SYGVQD (reference sequence). The CDR3 DNA follows: TGCGCCAGCAGTGAGCGGACAGGGGGAGGAAGCTACGAGCAGTACTTC. It translates to CASSERTGGGSYEQYF.

This chain links TRBV2 with TRBJ2-7, with D perhaps TRBD1 (6 bases). CDR3 length: 13 amino acids. Germline CDR1 and CDR2: SNHLY and FYNNEI. Deletions cut 7 bases from V and 4 bases from J, with 14 bases between. This CDR3 reads CASKITGIYEQYF. The DNA for the CDR3 is TGTGCCAGCAAGATAACAGGGATTTACGAGCAGTACTTC.